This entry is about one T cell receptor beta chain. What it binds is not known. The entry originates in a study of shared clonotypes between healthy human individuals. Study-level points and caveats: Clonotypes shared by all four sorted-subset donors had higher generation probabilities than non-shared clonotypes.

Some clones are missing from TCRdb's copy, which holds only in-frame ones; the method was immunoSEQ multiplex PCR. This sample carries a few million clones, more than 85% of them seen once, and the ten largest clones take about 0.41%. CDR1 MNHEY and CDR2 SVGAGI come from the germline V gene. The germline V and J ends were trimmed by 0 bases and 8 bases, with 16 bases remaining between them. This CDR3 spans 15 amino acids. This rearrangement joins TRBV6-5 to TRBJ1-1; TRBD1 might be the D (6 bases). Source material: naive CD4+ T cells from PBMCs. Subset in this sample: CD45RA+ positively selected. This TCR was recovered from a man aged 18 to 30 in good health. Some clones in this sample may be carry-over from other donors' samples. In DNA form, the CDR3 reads TGTGCCAGCAGTTACTCAGGGGGGGCGGAAAGAGAAGCTTTCTTT. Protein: CASSYSGGAEREAFF.